The rows below give T cell receptor beta chains drawn from one sample of a study of shared clonotypes between healthy human individuals. Using immunoSEQ multiplex PCR, the repertoire was profiled, and TCRdb retains in-frame clones only, with some absent. The sample consists of around 2,000,000 clones, 85% to 95% of them appearing once. Sequencing input: naive CD4+ T cells sorted from blood. Source of these receptors: a man between 18 and 35 years old in good health. The CDR3 runs from the conserved cysteine through the conserved F or W. A D gene is named only where the DNA matches it firmly. Rows may omit the clone size; those that give it use once, few, many or a size class.

j_gene: TRBJ2-7
v_gene: TRBV9
abundance: NA
d_gene: TRBD1
CDR3nt: TGTGCCAGCAGCGTAGGGGGACAGGGAAACGAGCAGTACTTC
CDR3aa: CASSVGGQGNEQYF

j_gene: TRBJ2-7
v_gene: TRBV29-1
abundance: NA
d_gene: NA
CDR3nt: TGCAGCGCAACCAGACAGGACTACGAGCAGTACTTC
CDR3aa: CSATRQDYEQYF

j_gene: TRBJ2-7
v_gene: TRBV5-1
abundance: NA
d_gene: NA
CDR3nt: TGCGCCAGCAGCTTGAGAGCGGAGAGCTCCTACGAGCAGTACTTC
CDR3aa: CASSLRAESSYEQYF

j_gene: TRBJ2-1
v_gene: TRBV11-2
abundance: once
d_gene: NA
CDR3nt: TGTGCCAGCAGCTTAGAATCCTACAATGAGCAGTTCTTC
CDR3aa: CASSLESYNEQFF

j_gene: TRBJ1-6
v_gene: TRBV28
abundance: NA
d_gene: NA
CDR3nt: TGTGCCAGCAGTTTCACAGGCGCTAATTCACCCCTCCACTTT
CDR3aa: CASSFTGANSPLHF

j_gene: TRBJ1-5
v_gene: TRBV7-2
abundance: NA
d_gene: NA
CDR3nt: TGTGCCAGCAGCTTAGCGGCTCTAAGCAATCAGCCCCAGCATTTT
CDR3aa: CASSLAALSNQPQHF

j_gene: TRBJ2-3
v_gene: TRBV7-9
abundance: NA
d_gene: NA
CDR3nt: TGTGCCAGCAGCCGGTCGGGGGACATCATCGTTGATACGCAGTATTTT
CDR3aa: CASSRSGDIIVDTQYF

j_gene: TRBJ1-2
v_gene: TRBV7-8
abundance: NA
d_gene: TRBD1
CDR3nt: TGTGCCAGCAGCTTCGGGACAGATCGGGGCTACACCTTC
CDR3aa: CASSFGTDRGYTF

j_gene: TRBJ2-7
v_gene: TRBV4-1
abundance: NA
d_gene: NA
CDR3nt: TGCGCCAGCAGCCAAGTCGGGGGCTGGGAGAACGAGCAGTACTTC
CDR3aa: CASSQVGGWENEQYF

j_gene: TRBJ2-7
v_gene: TRBV6-5
abundance: NA
d_gene: NA
CDR3nt: TGTGCCAGCAGGAGGGGGGACGAGCAGTACTTC
CDR3aa: CASRRGDEQYF